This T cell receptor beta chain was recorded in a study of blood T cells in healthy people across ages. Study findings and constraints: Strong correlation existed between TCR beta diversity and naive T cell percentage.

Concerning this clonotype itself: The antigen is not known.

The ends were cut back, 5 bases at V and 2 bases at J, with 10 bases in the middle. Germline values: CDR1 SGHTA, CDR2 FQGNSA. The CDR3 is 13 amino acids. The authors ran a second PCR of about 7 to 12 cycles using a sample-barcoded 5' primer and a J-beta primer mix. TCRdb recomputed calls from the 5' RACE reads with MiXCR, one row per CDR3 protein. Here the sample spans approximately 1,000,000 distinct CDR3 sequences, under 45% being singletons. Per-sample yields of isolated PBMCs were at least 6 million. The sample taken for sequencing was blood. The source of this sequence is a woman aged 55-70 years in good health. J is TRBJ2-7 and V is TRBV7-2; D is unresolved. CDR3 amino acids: CASSRSFPYEQYF. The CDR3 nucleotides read TGTGCCAGCAGCCGAAGTTTCCCCTACGAGCAGTACTTC.